This T cell receptor (beta chain) is drawn from a study of Ad26.COV2.S vaccination and SARS-CoV-2 variants. The protocol was immunoSEQ multiplex PCR, while the TCRdb copy is restricted to in-frame clones and leaves out a portion. The sample contains more than 400,000 clones, about nine tenths of which appear only once. The germline V and J ends were trimmed by 5 bases and 0 bases, with 13 bases remaining between them. The germline V gene encodes CDR1 SEHNR and CDR2 FQNEAQ (reference sequence). The CDR3 extends over 16 amino acids. The treatment denotes: 15 to 20 received Ad26.COV2.S at low or high dose, single or two shots; about 5 received placebo; per-sample allocation not given. Each sample was drawn 63 days after the first injection (of vaccine or placebo).

This TCR was recovered from a person aged 18-60 years who received the Ad26.COV2.S COVID-19 vaccine or a placebo. The sequences come from peripheral blood, collected in a trial of Ad26.COV2.S vaccine versus placebo. The chain recombines TRBV7-9 with TRBJ2-2; D is perhaps TRBD2 (6 bases). The CDR3 spells CASSPPGGANTGELFF. CDR3 DNA: TGTGCCAGCAGCCCCCCGGGCGGGGCGAACACCGGGGAGCTGTTTTTT.